Following are 24 T cell receptor beta chains from one sample sequenced in a study of cytomegalovirus exposure and HLA in healthy donors. 60 Vbeta and 13 Jbeta primers were used in PCR. Using immunoSEQ multiplex PCR, the repertoire was profiled, and TCRdb retains in-frame clones only, with some absent. Of some 110,000 clones in the sample, 75% were seen once. What was sequenced was PBMCs. These TCRs come from a man between 40 and 49 years old in good health and CMV-seronegative.

This clone appeared a few times. J is TRBJ2-3 and V is TRBV13; no clear D gene. Germline V gene data show CDR1 as PRHDT and CDR2 as FYEKMQ (reference sequence). This CDR3 spans 15 amino acids. Trimming took off 5 bases at V and 0 bases at J, with 12 bases between the two ends. The chain's CDR3 is CASSARIFSTDTQYF. As DNA, the CDR3 is TGTGCCAGCAGCGCCAGGATATTTAGCACAGATACGCAGTATTTT. Looking up the rest from reference TRBV13 and TRBJ2-3 gives the full variable domain: AAGVIQSPRHLIKEKRETATLKCYPIPRHDTVYWYQQGPGQDPQFLISFYEKMQSDKGSIPDRFSAQQFSDYHSELNMSSLELGDSALYFCASSARIFSTDTQYFGPGTRLTVL.

V and J are TRBV7-9 and TRBJ1-1, with 12 positions matching TRBD1. This CDR3 region has 16 residues. J gave up 6 bases and V 3 bases, and 8 bases lay outside the gene matches. Germline V gene lookup returns CDR1 SEHNR and CDR2 FQNEAQ (reference sequence). CDR3 in DNA: TGTGCCAGCAGCTTTGCCGGGACAGGGGGCATTTCTGAAGCTTTCTTT. Protein: CASSFAGTGGISEAFF.

V is TRBV6-5 and J is TRBJ1-2, with 10 nucleotides matching TRBD1. The CDR3 sequence is 14 residues long. V was clipped by 2 bases and J by 8 bases; unmatched bases: 5. The germline CDR1 and CDR2 sequences are MNHEY and SVGAGI. CDR3 sequence (DNA): TGTGCCAGCAGTTACAGGGACAGGGGTTACGGCTACACCTTC. Translation: CASSYRDRGYGYTF.

In this sample, this clone turned up once. The chain is built from TRBV18 and TRBJ2-3; 12 positions match TRBD1. Germline lookup yields CDR1 KGHSH and CDR2 LQKENI. This CDR3 has 16 amino acids. V lost 2 bases to trimming and J lost 2 bases; unmatched junction nucleotides: 2. The CDR3 sequence is CASSPGTGGYTDTQYF. For the CDR3, the DNA is TGTGCCAGCTCACCAGGGACAGGGGGCTACACAGATACGCAGTATTTT.

The chain joins TRBV14 to TRBJ2-2; D not certain. The V gene's germline CDR1 is SGHDN and CDR2 FVKESK. This CDR3 is 13 amino acids long. V gave up 4 bases and J gave up 4 bases, with 7 bases separating them. CDR3 coding DNA: TGTGCCAGCAGCCCCCAGATCACCGGGGAGCTGTTTTTT. This sequence encodes CASSPQITGELFF. Complete variable domain (other parts from reference TRBV14 and TRBJ2-2): EAGVTQFPSHSVIEKGQTVTLRCDPISGHDNLYWYRRVMGKEIKFLLHFVKESKQDESGMPNNRFLAERTGGTYSTLKVQPAELEDSGVYFCASSPQITGELFFGEGSRLTVL.

The chain employs TRBV9 and TRBJ2-1; D may be TRBD1 (6 bases). Trimming pared 1 base from V and 5 bases from J, leaving 10 bases between. CDR1 and CDR2 from the germline V gene are SGDLS and YYNGEE. The CDR3 covers 14 residues. This CDR3 is CASSVTGQNNEQFF. CDR3 DNA sequence: TGTGCCAGCAGCGTAACCGGACAGAACAATGAGCAGTTCTTC.

The chain is built from TRBV5-6 and TRBJ1-6, with TRBD1 as a possible D gene (6 bases). Germline-derived CDR1 and CDR2 are SGHDT and YYEEEE. The CDR3 runs 16 residues. Trimming took off 0 bases at V and 6 bases at J, with 13 bases between the two ends. The CDR3 bases are TGTGCCAGCAGCTTGGGGTCAGGGGCTGGTAATTCACCCCTCCACTTT. Amino acid sequence: CASSLGSGAGNSPLHF.

This clone was recorded once. This chain joins TRBV2 and TRBJ2-6; 8 bases fit TRBD2. The CDR3 is 18 residues long. The trim removed 6 bases at V and 0 bases at J, leaving 10 bases unmatched. Germline loops: CDR1 SNHLY, CDR2 FYNNEI. CDR3 DNA: TGTGCCAGCAGCTACCGGGGGGGGTCAACCTCTGGGGCCAACGTCCTGACTTTC. Translation: CASSYRGGSTSGANVLTF.

The V and J genes are TRBV10-3 and TRBJ1-2; 7 bases match TRBD1. The CDR3 loop spans 15 amino acids. J gave up 7 bases and V 3 bases, and 11 bases lay outside the gene matches. Per the germline V gene, CDR1 is ENHRY and CDR2 is SYGVKD. CDR3 in DNA: TGTGCCATCAGTGAACGGGACAGTCCTATGCGTGGCTACACCTTC. Residues: CAISERDSPMRGYTF.

This chain uses TRBV7-6 with TRBJ2-1; 10 bases are shared with TRBD2. Trimming removed 5 bases from V and 0 bases from J; junction bases left unmatched: 10. Germline V CDR1 and CDR2: SGHVS, FNYEAQ. This CDR3 spans 18 amino acids. The CDR3 bases are TGTGCCAGCAGCCTTTCAGGGACTAGCGCTAGCTCCTACAATGAGCAGTTCTTC. Translation: CASSLSGTSASSYNEQFF.

V and J are TRBV7-8 and TRBJ2-5, with 9 nucleotides matching TRBD2. This CDR3 has 17 residues. The V segment lost 0 bases and the J segment 0 bases; nucleotides outside the gene matches: 5. Germline CDR1 reads SGHVS; CDR2 reads FQNEAQ. The CDR3 loop reads CASSLARGGRYQETQYF. The DNA of the CDR3 is TGTGCCAGCAGCTTAGCGCGGGGGGGGCGGTACCAAGAGACCCAGTACTTC.

V gene TRBV19 combines with J gene TRBJ1-1; the D is unclear. CDR3 length: 13 amino acids. Germline values: CDR1 LNHDA, CDR2 SQIVND (reference sequence). Trimming took 3 bases from V and 1 from J, leaving 6 bases between them. The CDR3 loop is CASSITPNTEAFF. DNA for the CDR3: TGTGCCAGTAGTATCACACCGAACACTGAAGCTTTCTTT. Filled out from reference TRBV19 and TRBJ1-1, the complete variable domain reads DGGITQSPKYLFRKEGQNVTLSCEQNLNHDAMYWYRQDPGQGLRLIYYSQIVNDFQKGDIAEGYSVSREKKESFPLTVTSAQKNPTAFYLCASSITPNTEAFFGQGTRLTVV.

The chain links TRBV7-9 to TRBJ1-4; 9 bases match TRBD1. The CDR3 runs to 15 residues. The trim removed 4 bases at V and 2 bases at J, leaving 2 bases unmatched. Germline-derived CDR1 and CDR2 are SEHNR and FQNEAQ (reference sequence). DNA for the CDR3: TGTGCCAGCAGCTCAGGACAGGGGACTAATGAAAAACTGTTTTTT. Residues: CASSSGQGTNEKLFF.

The chain has TRBV7-2 and TRBJ1-5; D gene unclear. Germline V gene sequence: CDR1 SGHTA, CDR2 FQGNSA. The CDR3 spans 14 residues. Trimming shortened V by 1 base and J by 0 bases, and 4 bases separated the two germline ends. CDR3 sequence reads: CASSLDSSNQPQHF. The CDR3 bases are TGTGCCAGCAGCTTAGACAGTAGCAATCAGCCCCAGCATTTT.

The genes are TRBV28 and TRBJ2-2, with 9 bases identical to TRBD2. Looked up from germline, CDR1 is MDHEN and CDR2 is SYDVKM. The CDR3 is 16 residues long. The V gene end was trimmed by 0 bases and the J gene end by 5 bases; junction bases not matched to a gene: 4. The DNA of the CDR3 is TGTGCCAGCAGTTTATGGGGACTAGCAGCGACCGGGGAGCTGTTTTTT. Translated: CASSLWGLAATGELFF.

This chain links TRBV7-2 with TRBJ2-1; D possibly corresponds to TRBD1 (5 bases). The CDR3 length is 14 residues. Trimming pared 3 bases from V and 7 bases from J, leaving 13 bases between. CDR1 is SGHTA, CDR2 FQGNSA, per germline. The CDR3: CASSLQAGKNEQFF. The CDR3 DNA follows: TGTGCCAGCAGCTTGCAGGCAGGGAAAAATGAGCAGTTCTTC.

The gene calls are TRBV19 and TRBJ1-1; 8 positions agree with TRBD1. CDR3 length equals 16 residues. With 4 bases clipped from V and 0 bases from J, the junction kept 7 bases outside the gene matches. The germline gives CDR1 LNHDA, CDR2 SQIVND (reference sequence). CDR3: CASSKAGGLLNTEAFF. The CDR3, as DNA: TGTGCCAGTAGTAAGGCAGGGGGCCTTTTGAACACTGAAGCTTTCTTT. The whole variable domain, filled in from reference TRBV19 and TRBJ1-1, reads DGGITQSPKYLFRKEGQNVTLSCEQNLNHDAMYWYRQDPGQGLRLIYYSQIVNDFQKGDIAEGYSVSREKKESFPLTVTSAQKNPTAFYLCASSKAGGLLNTEAFFGQGTRLTVV.

This chain joins TRBV18 and TRBJ2-1; 12 bases match TRBD1. V lost 4 bases, J lost 7 bases, and 5 bases stayed unmatched. Germline-derived CDR1 and CDR2 are KGHSH and LQKENI. This CDR3 is built from 15 residues. For the CDR3, the DNA is TGTGCCAGCTCACGCCCGGGACAGGGGGCTAATGAGCAGTTCTTC. Translation gives CASSRPGQGANEQFF.

This CDR3 is CAISDQGGTQYF. The DNA for the CDR3 is TGTGCCATCAGTGACCAGGGGGGTACGCAGTATTTT. The chain is built from TRBV10-3 and TRBJ2-3; D possibly corresponds to TRBD1 (7 bases). Germline CDR1 is ENHRY and CDR2 is SYGVKD. This CDR3 is 12 amino acids long. V was pared by 3 bases and J by 8 bases, with 9 bases between.

This clone was detected only a few times. The rearrangement uses TRBV11-2 and TRBJ2-7; D perhaps matches TRBD1 (6 bases). Germline V lookup: CDR1 SGHAT, CDR2 FQNNGV. The CDR3 has 12 amino acids. The V and J ends lost 5 bases and 7 bases respectively, with 12 bases between them. The CDR3 sequence is CASSPNRVEQYF. The CDR3 DNA follows: TGTGCCAGCAGCCCTAACAGGGTAGAGCAGTACTTC.

This rearrangement joins TRBV4-1 to TRBJ1-1; perhaps TRBD1 as D (6 bases). V dropped 0 bases and J dropped 4 bases, with 12 bases sitting between them. The CDR3 runs 15 residues. From germline, CDR1 is MGHRA and CDR2 YSYEKL. CDR3 coding DNA: TGCGCCAGCAGCCAAGAGGGTCAAGGGGGCACTGAAGCTTTCTTT. Amino acid sequence: CASSQEGQGGTEAFF.

The chain links TRBV14 to TRBJ2-1, with 7 bases aligning to TRBD2. J was trimmed by 1 base and V by 1 base; bases with no gene match: 10. The CDR3 has 18 residues. Germline CDR1 is SGHDN and CDR2 is FVKESK. The CDR3 nucleotides are TGTGCCAGCAGCCAAGGCGGGAGCTGGACTAAGTCCTACAATGAGCAGTTCTTC. Encoded protein: CASSQGGSWTKSYNEQFF.

This clone was seen more than once but under ten times. The rearrangement links TRBV19 to TRBJ1-1; D is unclear. The V end lost 3 bases, the J end lost 0 bases, and 11 bases lay between the germline ends. Germline V gives CDR1 LNHDA, CDR2 SQIVND (reference sequence). The length of the CDR3 is 15 residues. DNA for the CDR3: TGTGCCAGTAGTATGGTAACAGAGATGAACACTGAAGCTTTCTTT. Its protein is CASSMVTEMNTEAFF.

The V gene is TRBV15, the J gene TRBJ1-5; tentatively, D is TRBD1 (6 bases). The V and J ends lost 5 bases and 4 bases respectively, with 15 bases between them. The germline V gene has CDR1 LNHNV and CDR2 YYDKDF (reference sequence). This CDR3 is 15 amino acids long. The CDR3 DNA follows: TGTGCCACCAGCGGCCCCGGGACACCAAATCAGCCCCAGCATTTT. Residues: CATSGPGTPNQPQHF.